These 5 T cell receptor beta chains share one sample of origin, sequenced in a study of cytomegalovirus exposure and HLA in healthy donors. Primers for the PCR totalled 60 Vbeta and 13 Jbeta. TCRdb's table, derived via immunoSEQ multiplex PCR, lists solely in-frame clones and lacks some. The data show over 200,000 clones, roughly 91% seen once. Specimen: PBMCs. These TCRs come from a woman under 30 in good health and CMV-seronegative.

This chain uses TRBV5-6 with TRBJ1-5, with 7 bases that match TRBD1. The germline V gene encodes CDR1 SGHDT and CDR2 YYEEEE. This CDR3 is 15 amino acids long. Trimming removed 5 bases from V and 4 bases from J; junction bases left unmatched: 9. CDR3 nucleotides: TGTGCCAGCAGTCAGGGGGTCTGGGGTAATCAGCCCCAGCATTTT. Protein sequence: CASSQGVWGNQPQHF.

The J gene is TRBJ1-1, the V gene TRBV5-1, with 7 nucleotides matching TRBD1. V was pared by 0 bases and J by 5 bases, with 10 bases of the junction left unmatched. The CDR3 extends over 16 amino acids. Germline V lookup: CDR1 SGHRS, CDR2 YFSETQ. CDR3 region: CASSLEFRGRATEAFF. DNA for the CDR3: TGCGCCAGCAGCTTGGAGTTTAGGGGGCGCGCTACTGAAGCTTTCTTT. The variable domain in full, completed from reference TRBV5-1 and TRBJ1-1, reads KAGVTQTPRYLIKTRGQQVTLSCSPISGHRSVSWYQQTPGQGLQFLFEYFSETQRNKGNFPGRFSGRQFSNSRSEMNVSTLELGDSALYLCASSLEFRGRATEAFFGQGTRLTVV.

The chain has TRBV7-2 and TRBJ2-2; the D gene is possibly TRBD2 (6 bases). V was clipped by 4 bases and J by 3 bases, with 15 bases between them. This CDR3 has 16 residues. Looked up from germline, CDR1 is SGHTA and CDR2 is FQGNSA. The CDR3 loop reads CASSSLRSGYTGELFF. Written as DNA, the CDR3 is TGTGCCAGCAGCTCGCTTCGTAGCGGTTACACCGGGGAGCTGTTTTTT.

The chain joins TRBV15 to TRBJ1-6; the D is unclear. Trimming stripped 3 bases from V and 7 bases from J, with 22 bases between. This CDR3 is 18 amino acids long. Looked up from germline, CDR1 is LNHNV and CDR2 is YYDKDF (reference sequence). DNA of the CDR3: TGTGCCACCAGCAGCCTCAGCCCGGGAGGCAGGAGCAATTCACCCCTCCACTTT. It codes for CATSSLSPGGRSNSPLHF.

In this sample, this clone turned up once. This sequence joins TRBV14 and TRBJ1-2; 9 positions match TRBD1. Germline V lookup: CDR1 SGHDN, CDR2 FVKESK. The CDR3 extends over 14 amino acids. Losses at the gene ends were 4 bases for V and 8 bases for J; bases not matched to a gene: 8. The CDR3 DNA reads TGTGCCAGCAGCCGTAAGGACAGGGGTGGCGGCTACACCTTC. Translation gives CASSRKDRGGGYTF.